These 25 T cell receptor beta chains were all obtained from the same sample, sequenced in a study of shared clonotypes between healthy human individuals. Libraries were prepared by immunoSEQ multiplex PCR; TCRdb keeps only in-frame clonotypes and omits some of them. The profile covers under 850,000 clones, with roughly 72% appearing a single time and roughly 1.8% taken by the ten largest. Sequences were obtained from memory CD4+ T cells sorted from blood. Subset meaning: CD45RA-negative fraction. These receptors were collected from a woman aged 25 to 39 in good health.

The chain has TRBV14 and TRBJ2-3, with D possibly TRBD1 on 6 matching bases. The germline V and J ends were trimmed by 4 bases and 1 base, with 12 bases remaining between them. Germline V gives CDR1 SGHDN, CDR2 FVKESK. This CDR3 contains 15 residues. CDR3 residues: CASSPTGRGTDTQYF. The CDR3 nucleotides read TGTGCCAGCAGCCCTACAGGGCGGGGCACAGATACGCAGTATTTT.

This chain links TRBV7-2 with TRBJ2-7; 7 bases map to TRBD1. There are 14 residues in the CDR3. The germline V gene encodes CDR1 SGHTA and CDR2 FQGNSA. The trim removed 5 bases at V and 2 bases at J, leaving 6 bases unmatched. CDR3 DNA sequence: TGTGCCAGCAGCCGCGGACAGGAGACCTACGAGCAGTACTTC. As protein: CASSRGQETYEQYF.

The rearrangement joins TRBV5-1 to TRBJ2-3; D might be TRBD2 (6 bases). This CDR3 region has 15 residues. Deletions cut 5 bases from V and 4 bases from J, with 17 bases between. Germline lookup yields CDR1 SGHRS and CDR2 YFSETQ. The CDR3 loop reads CASRSIGSNSDTQYF. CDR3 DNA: TGCGCCAGCAGGTCGATCGGGAGTAACTCAGATACGCAGTATTTT.

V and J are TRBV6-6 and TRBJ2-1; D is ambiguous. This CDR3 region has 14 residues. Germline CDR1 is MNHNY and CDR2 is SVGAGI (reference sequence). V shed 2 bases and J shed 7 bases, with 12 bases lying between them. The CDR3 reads CASSYLVVGNEQFF. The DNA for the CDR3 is TGTGCCAGCAGTTACCTTGTAGTGGGAAATGAGCAGTTCTTC.

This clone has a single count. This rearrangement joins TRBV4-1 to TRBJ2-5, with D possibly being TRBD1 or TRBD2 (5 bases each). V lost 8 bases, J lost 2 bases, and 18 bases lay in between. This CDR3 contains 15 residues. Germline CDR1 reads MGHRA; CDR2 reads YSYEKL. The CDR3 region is CASGPFGGPQETQYF. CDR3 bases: TGCGCCAGCGGGCCCTTTGGGGGACCACAAGAGACCCAGTACTTC.

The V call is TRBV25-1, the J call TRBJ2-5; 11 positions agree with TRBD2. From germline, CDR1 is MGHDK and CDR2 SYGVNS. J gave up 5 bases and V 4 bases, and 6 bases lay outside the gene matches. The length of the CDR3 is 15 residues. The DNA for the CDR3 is TGTGCCAGCAGTGCGACTAGCGGGGCTCGGGAGACCCAGTACTTC. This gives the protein CASSATSGARETQYF. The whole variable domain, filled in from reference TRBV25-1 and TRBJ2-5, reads EADIYQTPRYLVIGTGKKITLECSQTMGHDKMYWYQQDPGMELHLIHYSYGVNSTEKGDLSSESTVSRIRTEHFPLTLESARPSHTSQYLCASSATSGARETQYFGPGTRLLVL.

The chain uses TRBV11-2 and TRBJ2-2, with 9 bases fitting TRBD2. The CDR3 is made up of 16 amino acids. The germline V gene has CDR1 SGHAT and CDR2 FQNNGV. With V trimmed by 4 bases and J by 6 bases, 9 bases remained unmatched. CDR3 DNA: TGTGCCAGCAGCTCGTTGGTAGCGGGAGCGGCCGGGGAGCTGTTTTTT. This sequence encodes CASSSLVAGAAGELFF. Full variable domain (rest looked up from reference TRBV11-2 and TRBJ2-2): EAGVAQSPRYKIIEKRQSVAFWCNPISGHATLYWYQQILGQGPKLLIQFQNNGVVDDSQLPKDRFSAERLKGVDSTLKIQPAKLEDSAVYLCASSSLVAGAAGELFFGEGSRLTVL.

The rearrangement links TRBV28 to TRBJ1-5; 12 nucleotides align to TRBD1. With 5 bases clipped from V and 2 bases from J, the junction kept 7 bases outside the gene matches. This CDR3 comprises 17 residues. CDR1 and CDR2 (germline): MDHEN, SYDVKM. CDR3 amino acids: CASSPGTGGLGNQPQHF. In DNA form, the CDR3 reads TGTGCCAGCAGTCCCGGGACAGGGGGCTTAGGCAATCAGCCCCAGCATTTT.

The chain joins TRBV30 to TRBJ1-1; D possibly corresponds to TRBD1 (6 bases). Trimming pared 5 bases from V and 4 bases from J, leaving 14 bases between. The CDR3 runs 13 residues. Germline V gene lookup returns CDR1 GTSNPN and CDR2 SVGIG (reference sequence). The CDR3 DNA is TGTGCCTGGGGCACCCAGGGGTCCACTGAAGCTTTCTTT. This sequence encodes CAWGTQGSTEAFF. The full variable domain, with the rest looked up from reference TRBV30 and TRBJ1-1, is SQTIHQWPATLVQPVGSPLSLECTVEGTSNPNLYWYRQAAGRGLQLLFYSVGIGQISSEVPQNLSASRPQDRQFILSSKKLLLSDSGFYLCAWGTQGSTEAFFGQGTRLTVV.

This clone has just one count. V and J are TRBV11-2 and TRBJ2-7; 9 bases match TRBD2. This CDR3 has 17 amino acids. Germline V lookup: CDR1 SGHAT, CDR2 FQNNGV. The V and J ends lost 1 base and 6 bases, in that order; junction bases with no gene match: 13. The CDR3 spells CASSLVGLAGSASEQYF. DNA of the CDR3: TGTGCCAGCAGCTTAGTTGGGCTAGCGGGATCTGCGAGCGAGCAGTACTTC.

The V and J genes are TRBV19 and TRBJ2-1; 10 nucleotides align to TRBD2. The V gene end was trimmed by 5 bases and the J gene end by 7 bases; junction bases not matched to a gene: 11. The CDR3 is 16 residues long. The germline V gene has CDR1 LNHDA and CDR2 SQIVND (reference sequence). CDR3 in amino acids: CASSRLAGAVGNEQFF. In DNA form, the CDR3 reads TGTGCCAGTAGTCGGCTAGCGGGAGCGGTCGGTAATGAGCAGTTCTTC.

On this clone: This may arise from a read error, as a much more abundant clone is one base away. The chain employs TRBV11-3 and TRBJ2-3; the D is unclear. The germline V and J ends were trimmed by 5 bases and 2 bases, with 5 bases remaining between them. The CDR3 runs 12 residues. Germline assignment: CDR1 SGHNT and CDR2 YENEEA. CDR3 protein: CASSLTTDTQYF. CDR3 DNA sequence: TGTGCCAGCAGCCTTACCACAGATACGCAGTATTTT. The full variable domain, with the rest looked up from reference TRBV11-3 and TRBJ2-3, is EAGVVQSPRYKIIEKKQPVAFWCNPISGHNTLYWYLQNLGQGPELLIRYENEEAVDDSQLPKDRFSAERLKGVDSTLKIQPAELGDSAVYLCASSLTTDTQYFGPGTRLTVL.

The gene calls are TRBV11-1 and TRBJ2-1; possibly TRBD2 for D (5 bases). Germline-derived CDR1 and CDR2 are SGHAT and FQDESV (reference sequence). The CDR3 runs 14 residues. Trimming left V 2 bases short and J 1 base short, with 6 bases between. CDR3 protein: CASSLRGSYNEQFF. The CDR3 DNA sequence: TGTGCCAGCAGCTTACGAGGGTCCTACAATGAGCAGTTCTTC.

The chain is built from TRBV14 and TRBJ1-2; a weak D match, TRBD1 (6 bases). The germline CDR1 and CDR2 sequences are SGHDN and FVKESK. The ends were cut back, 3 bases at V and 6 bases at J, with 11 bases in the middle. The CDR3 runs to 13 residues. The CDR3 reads CASSHSRGNGYTF. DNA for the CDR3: TGTGCCAGCAGCCATAGCAGGGGAAATGGCTACACCTTC.

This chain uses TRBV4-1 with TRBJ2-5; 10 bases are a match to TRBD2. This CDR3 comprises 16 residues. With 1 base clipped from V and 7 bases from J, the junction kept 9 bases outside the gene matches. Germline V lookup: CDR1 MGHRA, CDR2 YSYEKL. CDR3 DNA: TGCGCCAGCAGCCAAGTTAAGCGGGAGGGCCTTGGGACCCAGTACTTC. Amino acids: CASSQVKREGLGTQYF.

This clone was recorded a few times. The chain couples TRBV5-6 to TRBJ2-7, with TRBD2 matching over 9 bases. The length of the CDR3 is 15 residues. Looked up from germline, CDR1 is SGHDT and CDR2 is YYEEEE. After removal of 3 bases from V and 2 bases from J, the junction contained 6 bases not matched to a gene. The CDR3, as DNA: TGTGCCAGCAGCTGGGGACTAGCCTTTACCTACGAGCAGTACTTC. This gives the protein CASSWGLAFTYEQYF.

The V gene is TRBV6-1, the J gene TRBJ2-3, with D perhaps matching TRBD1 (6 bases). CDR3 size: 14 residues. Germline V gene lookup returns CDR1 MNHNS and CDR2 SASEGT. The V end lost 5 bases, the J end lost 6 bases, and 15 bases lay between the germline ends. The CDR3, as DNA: TGTGCCAGCAGTTCCGGGACAAATCGGGATACGCAGTATTTT. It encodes CASSSGTNRDTQYF.

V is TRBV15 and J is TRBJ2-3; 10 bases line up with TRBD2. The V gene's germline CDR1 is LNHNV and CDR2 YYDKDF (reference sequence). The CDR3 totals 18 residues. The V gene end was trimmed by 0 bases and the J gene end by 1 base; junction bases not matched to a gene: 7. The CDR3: CATSRELAGWSGTDTQYF. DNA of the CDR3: TGTGCCACCAGCAGAGAACTAGCGGGATGGTCGGGCACAGATACGCAGTATTTT.

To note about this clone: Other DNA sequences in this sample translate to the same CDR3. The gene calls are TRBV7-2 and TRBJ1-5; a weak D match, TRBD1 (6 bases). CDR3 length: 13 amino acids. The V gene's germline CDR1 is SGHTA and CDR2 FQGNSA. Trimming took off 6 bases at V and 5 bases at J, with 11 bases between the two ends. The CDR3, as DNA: TGTGCCAGCAGTCTACAGGGTGATCAGCCCCAGCATTTT. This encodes CASSLQGDQPQHF.

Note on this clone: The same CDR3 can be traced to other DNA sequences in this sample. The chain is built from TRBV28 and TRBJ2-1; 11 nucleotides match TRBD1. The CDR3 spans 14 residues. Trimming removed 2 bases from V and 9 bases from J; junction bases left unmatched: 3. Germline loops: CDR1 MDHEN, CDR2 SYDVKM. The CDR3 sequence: CASSLGQGAREQFF. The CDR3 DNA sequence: TGTGCCAGCAGTTTAGGACAGGGGGCGCGTGAGCAGTTCTTC.

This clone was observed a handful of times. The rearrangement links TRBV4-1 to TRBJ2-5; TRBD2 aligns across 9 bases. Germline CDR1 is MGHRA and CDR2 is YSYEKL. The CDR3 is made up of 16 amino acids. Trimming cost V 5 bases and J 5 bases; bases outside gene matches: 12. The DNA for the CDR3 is TGCGCCAGCAGCGCGCGGACTAGCGAGGCCTGGGAGACCCAGTACTTC. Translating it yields CASSARTSEAWETQYF.

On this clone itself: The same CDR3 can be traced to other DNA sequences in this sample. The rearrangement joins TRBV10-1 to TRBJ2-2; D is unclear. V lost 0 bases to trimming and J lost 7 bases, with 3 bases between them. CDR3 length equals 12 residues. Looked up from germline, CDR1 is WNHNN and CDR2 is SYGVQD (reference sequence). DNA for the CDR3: TGCGCCAGCAGTGAGTCGATCGGGGAGCTGTTTTTT. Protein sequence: CASSESIGELFF.

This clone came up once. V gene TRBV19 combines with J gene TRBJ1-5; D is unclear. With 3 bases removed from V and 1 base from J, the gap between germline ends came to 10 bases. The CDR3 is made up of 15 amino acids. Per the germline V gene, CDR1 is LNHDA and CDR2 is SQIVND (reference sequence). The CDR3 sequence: CASSIGWLSNQPQHF. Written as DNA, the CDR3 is TGTGCCAGTAGTATTGGTTGGCTGAGCAATCAGCCCCAGCATTTT.

CDR3 bases: TGCGCCAGCAGCAATCGGGGGCTAGCGGGAGTTGATGAGCAGTTCTTC. This sequence encodes CASSNRGLAGVDEQFF. J is TRBJ2-1 and V is TRBV5-1, with 10 bases matching TRBD2. CDR3 size: 16 residues. Germline CDR1 reads SGHRS; CDR2 reads YFSETQ. Trimming cost V 4 bases and J 8 bases; bases outside gene matches: 12. Combining the CDR3 with reference TRBV5-1 and TRBJ2-1 gives the whole variable domain KAGVTQTPRYLIKTRGQQVTLSCSPISGHRSVSWYQQTPGQGLQFLFEYFSETQRNKGNFPGRFSGRQFSNSRSEMNVSTLELGDSALYLCASSNRGLAGVDEQFFGPGTRLTVL.

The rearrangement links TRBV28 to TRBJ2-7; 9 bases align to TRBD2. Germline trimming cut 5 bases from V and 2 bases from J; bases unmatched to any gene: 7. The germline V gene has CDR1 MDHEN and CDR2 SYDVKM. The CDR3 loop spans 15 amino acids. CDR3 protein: CASSPWTSETYEQYF. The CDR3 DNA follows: TGTGCCAGCAGTCCATGGACTAGCGAAACCTACGAGCAGTACTTC. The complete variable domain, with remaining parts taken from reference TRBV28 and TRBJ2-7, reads DVKVTQSSRYLVKRTGEKVFLECVQDMDHENMFWYRQDPGLGLRLIYFSYDVKMKEKGDIPEGYSVSREKKERFSLILESASTNQTSMYLCASSPWTSETYEQYFGPGTRLTVT.